These 9 T cell receptor beta chains share one sample of origin, sequenced in a study of cytomegalovirus exposure and HLA in healthy donors. The PCR used 60 Vbeta and 13 Jbeta primers. Clones were read by immunoSEQ multiplex PCR, and TCRdb kept only the in-frame ones, dropping some. The sample contains about 120,000 clones, around 76% of which appear only once. Sample: PBMCs. Every receptor here comes from a man aged 45-65 years in good health and CMV-seropositive.

The chain couples TRBV19 to TRBJ1-3; 8 positions match TRBD1. Germline CDR1 is LNHDA and CDR2 is SQIVND (reference sequence). V lost 5 bases and J lost 2; bases outside the gene matches: 8. The CDR3 length is 16 residues. CDR3 region: CASSFPPRGPGNTIYF. The CDR3 coding sequence is TGTGCCAGTAGTTTTCCCCCCAGGGGGCCTGGAAACACCATATATTTT.

The chain carries TRBV21-1 and TRBJ2-7; the DNA was not used to check the table's D call, TRBD1. TRBV21-1 is deemed a pseudogene. This CDR3 region has 16 residues. Written as DNA, the CDR3 is TGTGCCAGCAGCAAAACCCCGGACAGGGGGCCATGCGAGCAGTACTTC. It codes for CASSKTPDRGPCEQYF.

The chain uses TRBV6-5 and TRBJ1-2; TRBD1 matches 9 bases. Germline V lookup: CDR1 MNHEY, CDR2 SVGAGI. The CDR3 is 15 residues long. Unmatched junction bases numbered 5, after V lost 4 bases and J lost 2 bases. The DNA for the CDR3 is TGTGCCAGCAGTTCCCCCGGACAGGGGAACTATGGCTACACCTTC. Protein product: CASSSPGQGNYGYTF.

In DNA, the CDR3 is TGTGCCAGCAGCCCCCCCCGCGCGGGAGTTACCTACGAGCAGTACTTC. It yields the protein CASSPPRAGVTYEQYF. The chain recombines TRBV11-2 with TRBJ2-7; 7 bases line up with TRBD2. The junction had 12 bases not matched to a gene; V was cut back by 5 bases and J by 2 bases. This CDR3 is built from 16 residues. Germline V CDR1 and CDR2: SGHAT, FQNNGV. The full variable domain, rest sourced from reference TRBV11-2 and TRBJ2-7, is EAGVAQSPRYKIIEKRQSVAFWCNPISGHATLYWYQQILGQGPKLLIQFQNNGVVDDSQLPKDRFSAERLKGVDSTLKIQPAKLEDSAVYLCASSPPRAGVTYEQYFGPGTRLTVT.

CDR3 nucleotides: TGTGCCAGCAGTTTAGGATCGGGGTATCAGCCCCAGCATTTT. Translated: CASSLGSGYQPQHF. The V call is TRBV28, the J call TRBJ1-5; D is ambiguous. Trimming cost V 2 bases and J 5 bases, with 10 bases left between them. There are 14 residues in the CDR3. Germline CDR1 and CDR2: MDHEN and SYDVKM.

This chain links TRBV4-2 with TRBJ2-1, with a tentative D call TRBD2 (6 bases). The CDR3 length is 12 residues. CDR1 LGHNA and CDR2 YNFKEQ come from the germline V gene. V was shortened by 2 bases and J by 8 bases, with 7 bases between the two germline ends. The CDR3 nucleotides are TGTGCCAGCAGCCAAAGGGACTATGAGCAGTTCTTC. It is translated as CASSQRDYEQFF.

The sample holds a few counts of this clone. V usage is TRBV4-1 and J usage is TRBJ1-1; 9 bases map to TRBD1. CDR3 length: 14 amino acids. Germline-derived CDR1 and CDR2 are MGHRA and YSYEKL. V gave up 4 bases and J gave up 7 bases; unmatched junction bases: 7. The CDR3 spells CASSPRDRAGEAFF. CDR3 DNA: TGCGCCAGCAGCCCGAGGGACAGGGCGGGTGAAGCTTTCTTT.

This clone appeared a single time. This rearrangement joins TRBV18 to TRBJ2-3; TRBD1 matches at 9 bases. Germline loops: CDR1 KGHSH, CDR2 LQKENI. J lost 3 bases, V lost 6 bases, and 10 bases had no gene match. The length of the CDR3 is 16 residues. The CDR3 DNA reads as TGTGCCAGCTCGCAACAGGGGGCGCGAAATACAGATACGCAGTATTTT. It specifies CASSQQGARNTDTQYF.

This clone was found a few times. The chain uses TRBV19 and TRBJ2-6, with 8 bases that match TRBD1. This CDR3 has 16 amino acids. CDR1 and CDR2 from the germline V gene are LNHDA and SQIVND (reference sequence). V shed 4 bases and J 4 bases; nucleotides not matched to a gene: 6. The CDR3 reads CASSRQGTGGANVLTF. The CDR3 bases are TGTGCCAGTAGTAGACAGGGGACGGGGGGGGCCAACGTCCTGACTTTC.